The 18 T cell receptor beta chains in this list originate from one sample, sequenced in a study of blood T cell repertoires in COVID-19. The repertoire was sequenced with immunoSEQ multiplex PCR; TCRdb's copy has only in-frame clones and lacks some. In the table there are 180,000 or so clones, approximately 83% of which are singletons. Source material: peripheral blood. These receptor sequences come from a man aged 55-75 years with acute or convalescent COVID-19.

V is TRBV4-1 and J is TRBJ2-2; 8 bases align to TRBD2. V shed 0 bases, J shed 2 bases, and the junction held 5 bases outside the gene matches. The CDR3 has 17 amino acids. The germline gives CDR1 MGHRA, CDR2 YSYEKL. The CDR3 coding sequence is TGCGCCAGCAGCCAAGAAAATAGCGGGGCCAACACCGGGGAGCTGTTTTTT. It encodes CASSQENSGANTGELFF.

This clone was seen once. The genes are TRBV7-3 and TRBJ2-1, with 9 bases identical to TRBD2. The CDR3 sequence is 15 residues long. Losses at the gene ends were 5 bases for V and 4 bases for J; bases not matched to a gene: 6. Germline lookup yields CDR1 SGHTA and CDR2 FQGTGA. The CDR3 loop is CASSSLAGPYNEQFF. CDR3 bases: TGTGCCAGCAGCAGCCTAGCGGGACCTTACAATGAGCAGTTCTTC.

The V call is TRBV13, the J call TRBJ1-2, with unresolved D. Trimming took 0 bases from V and 4 from J, leaving 12 bases between them. Germline V gene data show CDR1 as PRHDT and CDR2 as FYEKMQ (reference sequence). The CDR3 spans 15 residues. Written as DNA, the CDR3 is TGTGCCAGCAGCTTAGGTGGCTCTAGACGCTATGGCTACACCTTC. Translation gives CASSLGGSRRYGYTF.

Comments on this clone: Distinct nucleotide sequences in the sample also encode this CDR3. This chain joins TRBV5-1 and TRBJ1-4, with D possibly matching TRBD1 (6 bases). V was shortened by 2 bases and J by 0 bases, with 8 bases between the two germline ends. This CDR3 is built from 15 residues. Germline assignment: CDR1 SGHRS and CDR2 YFSETQ. The CDR3 region has the DNA TGCGCCAGCAGCTTAGGGGGATCAACTAATGAAAAACTGTTTTTT. Its protein is CASSLGGSTNEKLFF.

The J gene is TRBJ2-3, the V gene TRBV20-1; D remains unclear. This CDR3 contains 14 residues. V lost 3 bases to trimming and J lost 0 bases, with 10 bases between them. CDR1 and CDR2 (germline): DFQATT, SNEGSKA (reference sequence). The CDR3, as DNA: TGCAGTGCTAGTTTCCAGTCTAGCACAGATACGCAGTATTTT. It yields the protein CSASFQSSTDTQYF.

The chain carries TRBV5-1 and TRBJ1-1, with D hard to call. The germline V and J ends were trimmed by 0 bases and 0 bases, with 9 bases remaining between them. Germline V lookup: CDR1 SGHRS, CDR2 YFSETQ. CDR3 size: 15 residues. The DNA for the CDR3 is TGCGCCAGCAGCTTGGAAGTCAGGATGAACACTGAAGCTTTCTTT. Protein sequence: CASSLEVRMNTEAFF.

The V call is TRBV7-2, the J call TRBJ2-1; 8 nucleotides match TRBD1. Germline V lookup: CDR1 SGHTA, CDR2 FQGNSA. The V segment lost 1 base and the J segment 8 bases; nucleotides outside the gene matches: 4. The CDR3 runs to 14 residues. The CDR3 is CASSLGTGYDEQFF. For the CDR3, the DNA is TGTGCCAGCAGCTTAGGGACAGGGTACGATGAGCAGTTCTTC.

The rearrangement joins TRBV27 to TRBJ2-3, with 8 bases aligning to TRBD1. CDR1 and CDR2 (germline): MNHEY, SMNVEV (reference sequence). V shed 6 bases and J 0 bases; nucleotides not matched to a gene: 17. CDR3 size: 19 residues. CDR3 nucleotides: TGTGCCAGCAGGGTGAGGACAGGGATCGACAACTTAAGCACAGATACGCAGTATTTT. This sequence encodes CASRVRTGIDNLSTDTQYF.

The gene calls are TRBV28 and TRBJ1-5; 10 bases are a match to TRBD1. The V gene's germline CDR1 is MDHEN and CDR2 SYDVKM. CDR3 size: 15 residues. Unmatched junction bases numbered 7, after V lost 7 bases and J lost 4 bases. CDR3 DNA sequence: TGTGCCAGCATGGCCGAGGGACAGGGGAATCAGCCCCAGCATTTT. Protein product: CASMAEGQGNQPQHF.

This rearrangement joins TRBV5-1 to TRBJ1-1; 8 bases agree with TRBD1. This CDR3 contains 15 residues. V shed 0 bases and J 4 bases; nucleotides not matched to a gene: 5. From germline, CDR1 is SGHRS and CDR2 YFSETQ. The CDR3 nucleotides are TGCGCCAGCAGCTTGGGACAGGGGATGGGCACTGAAGCTTTCTTT. It specifies CASSLGQGMGTEAFF.

This clone was found a few times. The genes are TRBV9 and TRBJ1-4; possibly TRBD1 for D (5 bases). Trimming took off 1 base at V and 4 bases at J, with 14 bases between the two ends. The CDR3 covers 16 residues. CDR1 and CDR2 (germline): SGDLS, YYNGEE. CDR3 nucleotides: TGTGCCAGCAGCGTAAGGGGAGGGGCGATTAATGAAAAACTGTTTTTT. This sequence encodes CASSVRGGAINEKLFF.

Concerning this clone itself: The junction shows a germline mismatch at one end, possibly a read error. The rearrangement uses TRBV7-2 and TRBJ2-7; no clear D. CDR1 is SGHTA, CDR2 FQGNSA, per germline. The CDR3 is 13 amino acids. CDR3 nucleotides: TGTGCCAACAGCTTAGTTAGCTCCTACGAGCAGTACTTC. It codes for CANSLVSSYEQYF.

The chain is built from TRBV2 and TRBJ1-4; possibly TRBD1 for D (6 bases). Trimming took 8 bases from V and 1 from J, leaving 8 bases between them. CDR1 is SNHLY and CDR2 is FYNNEI in the germline V gene. The CDR3 totals 13 residues. The CDR3 coding sequence is TGTGCCAGCCACAGGGTAACTAATGAAAAACTGTTTTTT. Translation gives CASHRVTNEKLFF.

The chain recombines TRBV6-5 with TRBJ1-2; D is unclear. This CDR3 comprises 16 residues. Germline V gene sequence: CDR1 MNHEY, CDR2 SVGAGI. The V gene lost 0 bases and the J gene lost 1 base, with 12 bases spanning the gap. CDR3: CASSYSMLLSNYGYTF. In nucleotides, the CDR3 is TGTGCCAGCAGTTACTCGATGTTGCTAAGTAACTATGGCTACACCTTC.

The V and J genes are TRBV3-1 (or the pseudogene TRBV3-2) and TRBJ2-1, with D tentatively TRBD2 (7 bases). Deletions cut 0 bases from V and 6 bases from J, with 15 bases between. This CDR3 spans 16 amino acids. The V gene's germline CDR1 is LGHDT and CDR2 YNNKEL (reference sequence). CDR3: CASSQDGGGQGNEQFF. The CDR3 nucleotides are TGTGCCAGCAGCCAAGATGGGGGGGGGCAGGGCAATGAGCAGTTCTTC.

The J gene is TRBJ1-2, the V gene TRBV7-8, with D possibly being TRBD1 (5 bases). The germline gives CDR1 SGHVS, CDR2 FQNEAQ. The length of the CDR3 is 14 residues. The V gene lost 1 base and the J gene lost 4 bases, with 10 bases spanning the gap. In DNA, the CDR3 is TGTGCCAGCAGCTTAGGGGGGGTCCCCTATGGCTACACCTTC. It yields the protein CASSLGGVPYGYTF.

This clone was counted between two and nine times. This chain links TRBV7-2 with TRBJ1-2; the D gene is possibly TRBD1 (5 bases). Per germline, CDR1 SGHTA and CDR2 FQGNSA. There are 15 residues in the CDR3. V was pared by 4 bases and J by 4 bases, with 16 bases between. In DNA form, the CDR3 reads TGTGCCAGCAGCTACGGACACCCCCCGGCCTATGGCTACACCTTC. This gives the protein CASSYGHPPAYGYTF.

The chain couples TRBV12-3 or TRBV12-4 to TRBJ1-3, with D possibly matching TRBD1 (6 bases). Trimming stripped 6 bases from V and 2 bases from J, with 8 bases between. This CDR3 spans 13 amino acids. The CDR3 reads CASSRTAGNTIYF. CDR3 nucleotide sequence: TGTGCCAGCAGCCGGACAGCTGGAAACACCATATATTTT.